This TCR beta chain is from a study of regulatory T cells in long-lasting Graves disease. HTBI primers from iRepertoire and Arm-PCR of CDR3 regions yielded the TCR beta libraries. Each CDR3 protein gets one entry after TCRdb re-called the multiplex PCR reads with MiXCR. This sample has 250,000 to 300,000 distinct CDR3 sequences; approximately 20% occur once, and the top ten carry approximately 60%. Findings of the study overall: In persistent patients, shared public clonotypes (more than 2,500) outnumbered those in new patients (966).

Time point: persistent/refractory GD, antithyroid drugs over 5 years with positive TRAb. RNA isolated from PBMCs was used to make the TCR library. This clonotype was recorded at least ten times. The antigen is undetermined. Germline V gene lookup returns CDR1 MRHNA and CDR2 SNTAGT. The CDR3 has 16 amino acids. Trimming took off 6 bases at V and 2 bases at J, with 17 bases between the two ends. The source material was peripheral blood mononuclear cells (PBMCs), sampled when the disease was refractory, from a patient treated with antithyroid drugs. The chain joins TRBV6-4 to TRBJ1-5; D is unclear. The clonotype comes from a female donor with Graves disease. DNA for the CDR3: TGTGCCAGCAGCGGACGCGGGGTTCGGGGCAATCAGCCCCAGCATTTT. Translated: CASSGRGVRGNQPQHF.